These 21 T cell receptor beta chains originate from one sample sequenced in a study of T cells in Graves' hyperthyroidism and ophthalmopathy. The source material, RNA transcripts, was used to amplify TCR beta CDR3 regions. The study used the HTBI primer set for a first-round RT-PCR of the TCR CDR3. TCRdb fed the multiplex PCR reads into MiXCR, producing one record per CDR3 protein. This sample has roughly 560,000 distinct CDR3 sequences; roughly 14% occur once, and the top ten carry 4.3%. Sample: blood. The origin of the receptors is a woman in her 40s with Graves' ophthalmopathy.

This clonotype was seen a handful of times. The V gene is TRBV11-2, the J gene TRBJ1-3, with 10 bases identical to TRBD1. Per germline, CDR1 SGHAT and CDR2 FQNNGV. The CDR3 runs to 18 residues. Losses at the gene ends were 2 bases for V and 4 bases for J; bases not matched to a gene: 11. The CDR3 DNA sequence: TGTGCCAGCAGCTTAAGGTCCAGCGGGACAGGGGAAGGAAACACCATATATTTT. Translated, it gives CASSLRSSGTGEGNTIYF.

This clonotype came up many times. The rearrangement links TRBV11-1 to TRBJ2-5, with D perhaps matching TRBD1 (5 bases). V lost 3 bases and J 5 bases, leaving 13 bases between the germline ends. This CDR3 comprises 14 residues. Germline CDR1 is SGHAT and CDR2 is FQDESV (reference sequence). Here the CDR3 reads CASSLLGVSETQYF. The CDR3 region has the DNA TGTGCCAGCAGCTTGCTAGGGGTGTCCGAGACCCAGTACTTC.

The table lists this clonotype with many counts. The chain uses TRBV27 and TRBJ1-5; 8 bases map to TRBD1. The length of the CDR3 is 14 residues. The germline V gene has CDR1 MNHEY and CDR2 SMNVEV (reference sequence). Trimming removed 2 bases from V and 9 bases from J; junction bases left unmatched: 6. This CDR3 is CASSLTGQVGPQHF. The CDR3 DNA reads as TGTGCCAGCAGTTTAACGGGACAGGTCGGGCCCCAGCATTTT.

The chain joins TRBV6-5 to TRBJ2-5, with TRBD2 as a possible D gene (7 bases). This CDR3 comprises 18 residues. Germline assignment: CDR1 MNHEY and CDR2 SVGAGI. V lost 2 bases to trimming and J lost 2 bases, with 21 bases between them. CDR3: CASSYTAVSGGLQETQYF. The CDR3 DNA sequence: TGTGCCAGCAGTTACACGGCCGTTTCGGGGGGCCTACAAGAGACCCAGTACTTC.

The chain links TRBV18 to TRBJ2-3; D ambiguous. The V and J ends lost 1 base and 5 bases respectively, with 10 bases between them. The V gene's germline CDR1 is KGHSH and CDR2 LQKENI. The CDR3 extends over 14 amino acids. CDR3 nucleotide sequence: TGTGCCAGCTCACCACGGTTTCAGGTAGATACGCAGTATTTT. It encodes CASSPRFQVDTQYF. The full variable domain, completed using reference TRBV18 and TRBJ2-3, is NAGVMQNPRHLVRRRGQEARLRCSPMKGHSHVYWYRQLPEEGLKFMVYLQKENIIDESGMPKERFSAEFPKEGPSILRIQQVVRGDSAAYFCASSPRFQVDTQYFGPGTRLTVL.

This clonotype was found a few times. The chain links TRBV20-1 to TRBJ2-2, with 8 nucleotides matching TRBD1. The CDR3 runs to 14 residues. The germline V gene has CDR1 DFQATT and CDR2 SNEGSKA (reference sequence). Trimming at V came to 5 bases and at J to 7 bases, leaving 9 bases not matched to a gene. CDR3 loop: CSAPTGQVNGELFF. In DNA form, the CDR3 reads TGCAGTGCTCCTACGGGACAGGTTAACGGGGAGCTGTTTTTT.

V usage is TRBV27 and J usage is TRBJ1-3; D unclear. Trimming took off 6 bases at V and 0 bases at J, with 9 bases between the two ends. The CDR3 has 14 amino acids. Germline V gene lookup returns CDR1 MNHEY and CDR2 SMNVEV (reference sequence). Here the CDR3 DNA reads TGTGCCAGCAGCCAAACCCCCTCTGGAAACACCATATATTTT. Its protein is CASSQTPSGNTIYF.

This clonotype occurred many times. The V call is TRBV7-8, the J call TRBJ2-7, with 12 bases fitting TRBD1. With 5 bases clipped from V and 6 bases from J, the junction kept 5 bases outside the gene matches. Germline CDR1 reads SGHVS; CDR2 reads FQNEAQ. The CDR3 runs to 14 residues. The CDR3 coding sequence is TGTGCCAGCAGCCTCGGGGACAGGGGGCCCGAGCAGTACTTC. Translation gives CASSLGDRGPEQYF.

The V and J genes are TRBV5-6 and TRBJ2-7, with 8 positions matching TRBD2. The CDR3 length is 19 residues. CDR1 is SGHDT, CDR2 YYEEEE, per germline. Unmatched junction bases numbered 18, after V lost 4 bases and J lost 0 bases. Here the CDR3 DNA reads TGTGCCAGCAGCCTTCACTGGACTAGCACCCGCGGCGGCTCCTACGAGCAGTACTTC. This encodes CASSLHWTSTRGGSYEQYF.

The count of this clonotype is one. V gene TRBV2 combines with J gene TRBJ2-2; D remains unclear. The V gene lost 8 bases and the J gene lost 2 bases, with 9 bases spanning the gap. Germline CDR1 reads SNHLY; CDR2 reads FYNNEI. The CDR3 runs to 13 residues. The CDR3 loop is CASGPVNTGELFF. CDR3 sequence (DNA): TGTGCCAGCGGTCCGGTAAACACCGGGGAGCTGTTTTTT.

CDR3 loop: CASSEGIMDTEAFF. In DNA, the CDR3 is TGTGCCAGCAGTGAGGGCATAATGGACACTGAAGCTTTCTTT. This chain uses TRBV6-1 with TRBJ1-1, with D unresolved. The V end lost 3 bases, the J end lost 3 bases, and 11 bases lay between the germline ends. The CDR3 length is 14 residues. The germline V gene has CDR1 MNHNS and CDR2 SASEGT.

The J gene is TRBJ2-5, the V gene TRBV7-6; 14 nucleotides agree with TRBD2. Losses at the gene ends were 5 bases for V and 5 bases for J; bases not matched to a gene: 10. The CDR3 has 17 amino acids. Germline loops: CDR1 SGHVS, CDR2 FNYEAQ. CDR3 region: CASSPTGTSGSGETQYF. The CDR3 nucleotides are TGTGCCAGCAGCCCTACCGGGACTAGCGGGAGCGGCGAGACCCAGTACTTC.

This clonotype was counted many times. The chain is built from TRBV4-1 and TRBJ2-7; 7 nucleotides match TRBD2. Germline CDR1 and CDR2: MGHRA and YSYEKL. The CDR3 runs to 15 residues. With V trimmed by 1 base and J by 6 bases, 9 bases remained unmatched. The CDR3 region has the DNA TGCGCCAGCAGCCAAGGGCGGGAGTCCCATAGCGAGCAGTACTTC. Protein product: CASSQGRESHSEQYF.

This clonotype was found a few times. The chain links TRBV2 to TRBJ1-2, with 7 bases fitting TRBD1. CDR1 and CDR2 from the germline V gene are SNHLY and FYNNEI. This CDR3 contains 14 residues. V lost 5 bases, J lost 8 bases, and 11 bases stayed unmatched. CDR3 in amino acids: CASSRQGKLGGYTF. DNA for the CDR3: TGTGCCAGCAGTCGACAGGGTAAATTGGGAGGCTACACCTTC. The full variable domain, completed using reference TRBV2 and TRBJ1-2, is EPEVTQTPSHQVTQMGQEVILRCVPISNHLYFYWYRQILGQKVEFLVSFYNNEISEKSEIFDDQFSVERPDGSNFTLKIRSTKLEDSAMYFCASSRQGKLGGYTFGSGTRLTVV.

This clonotype was observed many times. The chain uses TRBV6-5 and TRBJ2-7, with 12 bases lining up with TRBD2. V lost 2 bases, J lost 5 bases, and 4 bases stayed unmatched. This CDR3 has 15 residues. Germline V gives CDR1 MNHEY, CDR2 SVGAGI. CDR3 bases: TGTGCCAGCAGTTACACGACTAGCGGGGGCGACGAGCAGTACTTC. Translated, it gives CASSYTTSGGDEQYF.

This clonotype was found many times. The chain carries TRBV20-1 and TRBJ1-1; D perhaps matches TRBD1 (6 bases). Germline CDR1 reads DFQATT; CDR2 reads SNEGSKA (reference sequence). The V and J ends lost 6 bases and 0 bases respectively, with 11 bases between them. The CDR3 runs 13 residues. The CDR3 region is CSAVHRVNTEAFF. The CDR3 DNA is TGCAGTGCAGTTCACAGGGTGAACACTGAAGCTTTCTTT.

This clonotype was picked up many times. The chain has TRBV28 and TRBJ2-7; weak D call: TRBD2 (5 bases). The CDR3 contains 12 residues. CDR1 MDHEN and CDR2 SYDVKM come from the germline V gene. V lost 10 bases to trimming and J lost 5 bases, with 15 bases between them. The CDR3 region is CATSRGWDEQYF. The DNA for the CDR3 is TGTGCCACTTCCCGGGGTTGGGACGAGCAGTACTTC.

This clonotype was seen only a few times. The rearrangement uses TRBV29-1 and TRBJ2-5; D not certain. CDR1 and CDR2 (germline): SQVTM, ANQGSEA. The CDR3 consists of 16 residues. The V and J ends lost 8 bases and 1 base respectively, with 23 bases between them. CDR3 amino acids: CSFRGSGFALQETQYF. The CDR3 bases are TGCAGCTTTCGAGGAAGTGGGTTCGCCCTCCAAGAGACCCAGTACTTC.

This clonotype has a count of ten or more. This chain uses TRBV27 with TRBJ1-2, with 7 bases that match TRBD1. V lost 5 bases and J lost 6; bases outside the gene matches: 6. There are 13 residues in the CDR3. The V gene's germline CDR1 is MNHEY and CDR2 SMNVEV (reference sequence). The CDR3 DNA reads as TGTGCCAGCAGTAGACAGGGAGTCGATGGCTACACCTTC. This sequence encodes CASSRQGVDGYTF.

Many counts were recorded for this clonotype. This chain links TRBV12-3 or TRBV12-4 with TRBJ2-7; tentative D call: TRBD1 (7 bases). V gave up 3 bases and J gave up 6 bases, with 12 bases separating them. There are 13 residues in the CDR3. In DNA, the CDR3 is TGTGCCAGCAGTTTCGCGGGACAGTCCGAGCAGTACTTC. Residues: CASSFAGQSEQYF.

This clonotype was recorded many times. This sequence joins TRBV6-5 and TRBJ1-1, with unresolved D. The germline CDR1 and CDR2 sequences are MNHEY and SVGAGI. This CDR3 has 13 residues. V lost 6 bases, J lost 2 bases, and 10 bases lay in between. The DNA for the CDR3 is TGTGCCAGCAGATACGGACGAAACACTGAAGCTTTCTTT. This translates into CASRYGRNTEAFF.